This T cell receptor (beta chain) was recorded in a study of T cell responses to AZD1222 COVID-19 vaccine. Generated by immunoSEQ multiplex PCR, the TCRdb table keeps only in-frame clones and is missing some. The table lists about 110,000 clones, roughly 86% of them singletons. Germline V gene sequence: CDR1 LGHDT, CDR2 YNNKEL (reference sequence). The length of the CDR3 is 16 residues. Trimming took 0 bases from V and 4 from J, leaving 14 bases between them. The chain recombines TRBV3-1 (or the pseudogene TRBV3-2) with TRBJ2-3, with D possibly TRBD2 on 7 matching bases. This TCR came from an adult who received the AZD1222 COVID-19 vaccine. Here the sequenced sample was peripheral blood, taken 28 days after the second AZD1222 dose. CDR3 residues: CASSQEARGASDTQYF. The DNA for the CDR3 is TGTGCCAGCAGCCAAGAGGCCCGGGGGGCGTCAGATACGCAGTATTTT.